The 6 T cell receptor beta chains in this list originate from one sample, sequenced in a study of stem cell transplantation in POMP-related autoinflammatory disease. Clones were read by immunoSEQ multiplex PCR, and TCRdb kept only the in-frame ones, dropping some. The sample shows some 31,000 clones, around 90% of them seen only once. The sequences come from CD4+ T cells from PBMCs, collected before stem cell transplantation. These receptors all come from a human donor with POMP-related autoinflammation and immune dysregulation (PRAID).

V gene TRBV10-2 combines with J gene TRBJ1-5; D not resolved. The CDR3 length is 14 residues. Germline V lookup: CDR1 WSHSY, CDR2 SAAADI. Trimming removed 3 bases at V and 5 bases at J, with 11 bases between. The CDR3 DNA sequence: TGCGCCAGCAGTGAAGAGTACGCACATCAGCCCCAGCATTTT. Translating gives CASSEEYAHQPQHF.

The V gene is TRBV6-1, the J gene TRBJ2-7; 7 bases map to TRBD1. The junction had 4 bases not matched to a gene; V was cut back by 7 bases and J by 1 base. The V gene's germline CDR1 is MNHNS and CDR2 SASEGT. This CDR3 has 13 amino acids. The CDR3 bases are TGTGCCAGCACTGGGGACAGATCCTACGAGCAGTACTTC. Translation gives CASTGDRSYEQYF.

The V gene is TRBV2, the J gene TRBJ1-4, with D possibly being TRBD1 (5 bases). The germline V gene encodes CDR1 SNHLY and CDR2 FYNNEI. This CDR3 spans 14 amino acids. V was trimmed by 7 bases and J by 9 bases, leaving 18 bases between them. DNA of the CDR3: TGTGCCAGCACCCCCTCGGGGGTTGCCAAAAAACTGTTTTTT. It specifies CASTPSGVAKKLFF.

This chain links TRBV6-5 with TRBJ1-2; tentative D call: TRBD1 (6 bases). This CDR3 has 14 amino acids. The germline V and J ends were trimmed by 5 bases and 1 base, with 11 bases remaining between them. Germline V gene sequence: CDR1 MNHEY, CDR2 SVGAGI. The CDR3 DNA reads as TGTGCCAGCAGTCGGACAGTACTTAACTATGGCTACACCTTC. This gives the protein CASSRTVLNYGYTF.

The CDR3 is CASSVPSGELFF. The DNA of the CDR3 is TGTGCCAGCAGCGTACCGTCGGGGGAGCTGTTTTTT. V is TRBV9 and J is TRBJ2-2; D gene uncertain. The CDR3 has 12 residues. The germline V gene encodes CDR1 SGDLS and CDR2 YYNGEE. Deletions cut 1 base from V and 8 bases from J, with 6 bases between.

This clone was observed once. The rearrangement joins TRBV7-9 to TRBJ1-2; tentative D call: TRBD1 (5 bases). The CDR3 loop spans 15 amino acids. The V end lost 8 bases, the J end lost 4 bases, and 20 bases lay between the germline ends. From germline, CDR1 is SEHNR and CDR2 FQNEAQ (reference sequence). The CDR3 protein is CASGRVRKPLYGYTF. DNA for the CDR3: TGTGCCAGCGGCAGGGTCCGAAAACCCCTCTATGGCTACACCTTC.